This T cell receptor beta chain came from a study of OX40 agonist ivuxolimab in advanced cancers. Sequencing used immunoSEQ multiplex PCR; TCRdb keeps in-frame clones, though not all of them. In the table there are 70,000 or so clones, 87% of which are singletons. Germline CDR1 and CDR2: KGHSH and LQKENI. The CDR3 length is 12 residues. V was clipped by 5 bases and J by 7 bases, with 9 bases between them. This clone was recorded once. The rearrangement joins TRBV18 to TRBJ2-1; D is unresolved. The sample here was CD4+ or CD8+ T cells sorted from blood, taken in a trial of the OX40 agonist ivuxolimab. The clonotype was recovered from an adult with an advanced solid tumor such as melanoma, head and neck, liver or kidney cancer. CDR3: CASSGPDNEQFF. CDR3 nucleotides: TGTGCCAGCTCAGGTCCCGATAATGAGCAGTTCTTC.